This T cell receptor (beta chain) appears in the sequencing data of a study of OX40 agonist ivuxolimab in advanced cancers. Study details: Patients' therapy was ivuxolimab, an antibody that acts as an agonist of OX40 (CD134). Study observations and caveats: Doses of 0.1 to 3.0 mg/kg were accompanied by clonal expansion of CD4+ and CD8+ blood T cells by week 6. Those patients achieving a partial response at 0.1-3.0 mg/kg showed among the lowest clonal expansion. Low normalized T-cell clonal expansion also characterized some of the nonresponders.

Germline values: CDR1 SGHTA, CDR2 FQGTGA. With V trimmed by 2 bases and J by 10 bases, 8 bases remained unmatched. The CDR3 runs 14 residues. This clone was counted a few times. The target antigen is unknown. This table comes from immunoSEQ multiplex PCR, and its TCRdb copy is limited to in-frame clones, with some not included. The sample has 55,000 to 80,000 clones, 70% to 90% seen once. The sequencing used CD4+ or CD8+ T cells sorted from blood, collected in a trial of the OX40 agonist ivuxolimab. The clonotype was recovered from an adult with an advanced solid tumor such as melanoma, head and neck, liver or kidney cancer. J is TRBJ2-7 and V is TRBV7-3; 10 bases are a match to TRBD2. The CDR3 loop reads CASSLYGASGSQYF. The DNA of the CDR3 is TGTGCCAGCAGCTTATACGGGGCTAGCGGGAGCCAGTACTTC.